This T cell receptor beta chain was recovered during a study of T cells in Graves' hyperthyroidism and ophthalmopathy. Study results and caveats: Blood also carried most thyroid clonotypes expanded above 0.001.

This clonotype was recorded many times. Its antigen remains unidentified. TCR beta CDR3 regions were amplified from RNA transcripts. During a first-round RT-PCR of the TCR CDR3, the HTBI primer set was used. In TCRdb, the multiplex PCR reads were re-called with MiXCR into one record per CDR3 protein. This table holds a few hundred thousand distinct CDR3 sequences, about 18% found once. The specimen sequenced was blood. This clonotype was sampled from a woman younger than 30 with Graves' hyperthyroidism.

The CDR3 is CSARDRGFYGYTF. Here the CDR3 DNA reads TGCAGTGCTAGAGACAGGGGGTTCTATGGCTACACCTTC. The rearrangement joins TRBV20-1 to TRBJ1-2; TRBD1 agrees at 7 bases. The CDR3 contains 13 residues. V lost 0 bases and J lost 4; bases outside the gene matches: 2. Per the germline V gene, CDR1 is DFQATT and CDR2 is SNEGSKA (reference sequence).